This is a list of T cell receptor beta chains from one sample in a study of cytomegalovirus exposure and HLA in healthy donors. Data came from immunoSEQ multiplex PCR; TCRdb stores just in-frame clones and leaves some out. The table records roughly 67,000 clones, around 80% of them present only once. The specimen was PBMCs. These receptors came from a man aged 35 to 55 in good health and CMV-seronegative. CDR3s leave out the opening cysteine and the closing phenylalanine or tryptophan.

TRBV7-3,ASSLRGTNTGELF
TRBV7-9,ASSPQGDEQF
TRBV5-1,ASSLQGPRTDTQY
TRBV5-1,ASSSGQGNQPQH
TRBV9,ASSAEEAGVRTEAF
TRBV5-4,ASSLAAGGTYEQY
TRBV28,ASSPFRGFNQPQH
TRBV18,ASSPGERRGYT
TRBV4-2,ASSARISGQGVGNTQY
TRBV19,ASSYPGNEQF
TRBV28,ASSLDRVDQPQH
TRBV28,ASSTTGGAVGYGYT
TRBV7-9,ASSLGQANEKLF
TRBV7-2,ASSVPGNQPQH
TRBV25-1,ASRTTGSYEQY
TRBV5-5,ASSLNKDSFFHTQY
TRBV12-5,ASGSPRQGREGGELF
TRBV28,ASSSGQDYEQY
TRBV5-1,ASSVGARTYEQY
TRBV29-1,SAEGGMSGYT
TRBV6-1,ASTSHSYEQY
TRBV6-5,ASSYSLTSVYEQY
TRBV5-1,ASSPGQGHGYT
TRBV5-4,ASSLRTSGGGTEAQY
TRBV11-2,ASKQGAGTGELF
TRBV11-2,ASSLGFRGGTEAF
TRBV7-2,ASTRGNTGELF
TRBV19,ASSINGRGQPQH
TRBV9,ASSLQGMGNSPLH
TRBV10-3,AIPSCEQY
TRBV4-2,ASSLEEGSYEQY
TRBV23-1,APQGSRGVSLRNTGELF
TRBV9,ASSPRLAVYEQY
TRBV19,ASSIDLAGGYYEQY
TRBV7-3,ASSLIPAGGSYTGELF
TRBV10-1,ASSENRGYSPLH
TRBV9,ASSVPASTSGATSSYNEQF
TRBV6-1,ASSEAQGGTGQETQY
TRBV18,ASSPNGFDSYNSPLH
TRBV18,ASSPDRVQPQH
TRBV9,ASSALAGAQGTDTQY
TRBV4-1,ASSRMTDQNTGELF
TRBV27,ASSGTNTGELF
TRBV7-8,ASSLADSRYGYT
TRBV5-1,ASSLAAGLTYEQY
TRBV6-1,ASRRDRDPYEQY
TRBV11-2,ASSLTTVPNTEAF
TRBV7-7,ASSISSTDTQY
TRBV10-3,AIGRTSGVSGYEQF
TRBV18,ASSPEPLLEREQF
TRBV5-1,ASSSGHSSQNYGYT
TRBV9,ASTRSGRAPVEQF
TRBV10-3,ATRTGSGNTIY
TRBV29-1,SVEGLAGGPYNEQF
TRBV7-2,ASSMAGGEYYGYT